The source of this T cell receptor (beta chain) is a study of beta chain features in type 1 diabetes. Broader study findings: Among type 1 diabetes patients, VDJ junctions had fewer insertions and more deletions. TCRB CDR3s were moderately but significantly shorter in Type 1 diabetes patients in all four CD4+ subsets. For patients, the naive, central memory and Treg TCRB repertoires appeared more alike than for healthy donors.

The investigators reverse transcribed all of the isolated RNA, so they sequenced expressed TCRB transcripts. The table came from immunoSEQ multiplex PCR; TCRdb's copy has only in-frame clones and leaves some out. The sample contains hundreds of thousands of clones, 11% to 15% of which appear only once. V was trimmed by 6 bases and J by 1 base, leaving 19 bases between them. Germline CDR1 reads SQVTM; CDR2 reads ANQGSEA. The CDR3 is 16 residues long. The sample holds a few counts of this clone. Its specificity is not known. Source material: naive CD4+ T cells from blood. This TCR derives from a man aged 18 to 29 with type 1 diabetes. The chain carries TRBV29-1 and TRBJ2-4, with TRBD1 as a possible D gene (6 bases). CDR3 sequence reads: CSVVDRYNPAKNIQYF. The CDR3 DNA is TGCAGCGTGGTAGACAGGTACAACCCGGCCAAAAACATTCAGTACTTC.